This T cell receptor (beta chain) was obtained from a study of T cell responses to AZD1222 COVID-19 vaccine. Sequencing used immunoSEQ multiplex PCR; TCRdb keeps in-frame clones, though not all of them. Of about 120,000 clones listed, 80% to 95% are singletons. The CDR3 spans 18 residues. Germline V gene data show CDR1 as SGHRS and CDR2 as YFSETQ. The V segment lost 3 bases and the J segment 2 bases; nucleotides outside the gene matches: 10. General observations from the study: Rises in breadth and depth of Spike-specific TCRs came after two AZD1222 doses. As reported, nearly half of all spike-specific TCRs target variant regions that are unmutated. Mostly white British, mostly female donors; authors suggested clonal diversity may be underestimated. Without day 14 samples, only post-peak T cell repertoires were studied.

On this clone: Its antigen remains unknown.

This receptor was taken from an adult who received the MenACWY meningococcal vaccine as a control. The chain recombines TRBV5-1 with TRBJ2-3; 12 bases line up with TRBD2. This sample comprised peripheral blood, obtained 28 days after the second dose of the MenACWY control vaccine. Here the CDR3 reads CASSYERTSGAFTDTQYF. The CDR3, as DNA: TGCGCCAGCAGCTATGAGCGGACTAGCGGGGCGTTCACAGATACGCAGTATTTT.